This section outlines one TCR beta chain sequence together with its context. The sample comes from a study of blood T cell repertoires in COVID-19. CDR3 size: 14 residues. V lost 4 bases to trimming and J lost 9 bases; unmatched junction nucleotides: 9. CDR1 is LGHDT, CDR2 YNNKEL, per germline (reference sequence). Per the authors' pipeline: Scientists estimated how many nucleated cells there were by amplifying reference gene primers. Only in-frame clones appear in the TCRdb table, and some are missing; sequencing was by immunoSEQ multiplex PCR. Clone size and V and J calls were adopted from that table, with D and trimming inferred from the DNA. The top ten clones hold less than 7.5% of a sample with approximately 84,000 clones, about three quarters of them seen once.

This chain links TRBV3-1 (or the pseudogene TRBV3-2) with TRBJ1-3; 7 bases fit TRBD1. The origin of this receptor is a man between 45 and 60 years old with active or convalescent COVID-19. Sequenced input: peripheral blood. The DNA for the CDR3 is TGTGCCAGCAGCCCTAGAACACAGGGGACCACCATATATTTT. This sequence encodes CASSPRTQGTTIYF.